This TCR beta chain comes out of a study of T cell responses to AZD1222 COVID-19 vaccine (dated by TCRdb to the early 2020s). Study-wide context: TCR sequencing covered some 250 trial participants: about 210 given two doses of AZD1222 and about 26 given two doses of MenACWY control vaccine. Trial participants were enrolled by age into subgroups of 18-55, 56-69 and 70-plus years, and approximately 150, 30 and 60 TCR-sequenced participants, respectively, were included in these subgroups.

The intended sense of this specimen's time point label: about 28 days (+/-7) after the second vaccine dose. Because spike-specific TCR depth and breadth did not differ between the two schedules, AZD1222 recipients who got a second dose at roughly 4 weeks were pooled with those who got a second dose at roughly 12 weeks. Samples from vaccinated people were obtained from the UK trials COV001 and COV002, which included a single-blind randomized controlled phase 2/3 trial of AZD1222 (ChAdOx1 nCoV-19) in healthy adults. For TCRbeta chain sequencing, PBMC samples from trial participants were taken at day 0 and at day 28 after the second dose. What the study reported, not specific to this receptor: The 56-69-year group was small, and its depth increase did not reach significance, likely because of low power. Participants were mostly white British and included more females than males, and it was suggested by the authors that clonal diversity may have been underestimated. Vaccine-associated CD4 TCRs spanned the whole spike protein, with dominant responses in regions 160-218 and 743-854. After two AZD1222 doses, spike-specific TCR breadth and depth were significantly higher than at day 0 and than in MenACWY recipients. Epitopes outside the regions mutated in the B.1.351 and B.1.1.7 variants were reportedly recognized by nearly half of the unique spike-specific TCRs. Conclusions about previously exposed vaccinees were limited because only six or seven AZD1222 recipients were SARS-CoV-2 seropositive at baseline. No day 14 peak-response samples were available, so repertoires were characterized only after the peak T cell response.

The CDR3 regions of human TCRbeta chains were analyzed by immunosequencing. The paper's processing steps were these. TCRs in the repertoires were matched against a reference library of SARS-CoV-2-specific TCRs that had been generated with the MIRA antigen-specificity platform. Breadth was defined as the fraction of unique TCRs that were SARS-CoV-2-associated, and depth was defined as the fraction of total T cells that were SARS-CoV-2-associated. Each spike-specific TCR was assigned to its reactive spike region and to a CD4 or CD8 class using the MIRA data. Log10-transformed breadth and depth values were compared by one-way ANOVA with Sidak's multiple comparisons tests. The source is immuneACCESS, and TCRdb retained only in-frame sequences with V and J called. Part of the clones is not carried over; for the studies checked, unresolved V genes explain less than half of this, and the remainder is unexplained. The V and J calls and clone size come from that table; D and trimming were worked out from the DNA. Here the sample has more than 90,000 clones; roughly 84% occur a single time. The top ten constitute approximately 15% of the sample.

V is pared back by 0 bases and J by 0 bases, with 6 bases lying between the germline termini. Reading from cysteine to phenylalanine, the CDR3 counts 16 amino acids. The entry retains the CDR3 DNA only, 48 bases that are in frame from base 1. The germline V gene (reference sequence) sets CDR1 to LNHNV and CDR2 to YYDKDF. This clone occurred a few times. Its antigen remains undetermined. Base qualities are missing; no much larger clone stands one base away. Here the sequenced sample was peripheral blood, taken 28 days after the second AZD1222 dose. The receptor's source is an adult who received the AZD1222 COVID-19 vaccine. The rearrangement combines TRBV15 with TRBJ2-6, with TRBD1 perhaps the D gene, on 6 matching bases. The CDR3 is CATSREGGSGANVLTF. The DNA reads TGTGCCACCAGCAGAGAAGGGGGCTCTGGGGCCAACGTCCTGACTTTC.